The 26 T cell receptor beta chains below come from one sample, sequenced in a study of CD8+CD57+ T cells in acquired aplastic anemia. Using genomic DNA as the template, TCR beta VDJ and CDR3 profiling was carried out. MiXCR, run by TCRdb on the reads, gives a single entry per CDR3 protein. The sample lists 250,000 or so distinct CDR3 sequences; around 46% were seen once. Sequencing was done on patients that had shown CD8+CD57+ cell expansion by flow cytometry. The sequencing sample was made of sorted CD4+, CD8+, or CD8+CD57+ T cells (not recorded which) from PBMCs. These receptors were taken from a human donor with aplastic anemia.

The chain joins TRBV24-1 to TRBJ2-1; D remains unclear. Germline CDR1 is KGHDR and CDR2 is SFDVKD. The CDR3 spans 14 residues. V was clipped by 1 base and J by 3 bases, with 6 bases between them. CDR3 sequence (DNA): TGTGCCACCAGTGATTTTTGGGGCTACAATGAGCAGTTCTTC. Amino acids: CATSDFWGYNEQFF.

In its sample, this clonotype was seen a few times. The genes are TRBV24-1 and TRBJ2-3; TRBD2 aligns across 11 bases. V dropped 1 base and J dropped 0; count of bases not matched to a gene: 2. This CDR3 is 17 amino acids long. Germline values: CDR1 KGHDR, CDR2 SFDVKD. The CDR3 loop reads CATSDFWTSGSTDTQYF. The CDR3 DNA follows: TGTGCCACCAGTGATTTCTGGACTAGCGGGAGCACAGATACGCAGTATTTT.

The chain employs TRBV5-1 and TRBJ1-3; the match to TRBD1 covers 7 bases. Losses at the gene ends were 7 bases for V and 3 bases for J; bases not matched to a gene: 7. This CDR3 is built from 14 residues. The V gene's germline CDR1 is SGHRS and CDR2 YFSETQ. The CDR3 spells CASRQGMDGNTIYF. In nucleotides, the CDR3 is TGCGCCAGCCGACAGGGAATGGATGGAAACACCATATATTTT.

This chain connects TRBV2 to TRBJ1-4; no firm D call. Germline values: CDR1 SNHLY, CDR2 FYNNEI. There are 13 residues in the CDR3. Trimming took 1 base from V and 10 from J, leaving 10 bases between them. The DNA for the CDR3 is TGTGCCAGCAGTGAAGGAAGCATGGGAAAACTGTTTTTT. Translation gives CASSEGSMGKLFF.

This clonotype was found many times. The rearrangement uses TRBV7-3 and TRBJ2-5, with 14 nucleotides matching TRBD2. Trimming took 4 bases from V and 2 from J; bases not matched to a gene: 9. The germline V gene has CDR1 SGHTA and CDR2 FQGTGA. The length of the CDR3 is 18 residues. CDR3 DNA sequence: TGTGCCAGCAGCTCCGGACTAGCGGGGGGAGCAGGGCAAGAGACCCAGTACTTC. Encoded protein: CASSSGLAGGAGQETQYF.

The V gene is TRBV29-1, the J gene TRBJ1-4; unclear D gene. With 4 bases removed from V and 3 bases from J, the gap between germline ends came to 6 bases. Germline V gene lookup returns CDR1 SQVTM and CDR2 ANQGSEA. The CDR3 sequence is 12 residues long. The CDR3 sequence: CSVVTANEKLFF. Written as DNA, the CDR3 is TGCAGCGTTGTGACTGCTAATGAAAAACTGTTTTTT.

The rearrangement links TRBV29-1 to TRBJ2-5; D unresolved. Trimming stripped 3 bases from V and 2 bases from J, with 10 bases between. Germline V gives CDR1 SQVTM, CDR2 ANQGSEA. The CDR3 loop spans 13 amino acids. The CDR3 nucleotides read TGCAGCGTTGATAAAGGTACACAAGAGACCCAGTACTTC. Its protein product is CSVDKGTQETQYF.

This clonotype has only a few counts. V usage is TRBV6-2 or TRBV6-3 and J usage is TRBJ1-2; 8 bases are shared with TRBD1. Germline assignment: CDR1 MNHEY and CDR2 SVGEGT. The CDR3 totals 13 residues. Unmatched junction bases numbered 4, after V lost 5 bases and J lost 5 bases. For the CDR3, the DNA is TGTGCCAGCAGTGCCGGACAGGGATATGGCTACACCTTC. Translation: CASSAGQGYGYTF.

The table lists this clonotype with many counts. The chain has TRBV7-9 and TRBJ2-7; TRBD1 agrees at 8 bases. J was trimmed by 3 bases and V by 4 bases; bases with no gene match: 17. The CDR3 is made up of 18 amino acids. The V gene's germline CDR1 is SEHNR and CDR2 FQNEAQ (reference sequence). CDR3 DNA: TGTGCCAGCAGCTCCTCCTCCCCGTCCGGGACAGGACACTACGAGCAGTACTTC. As protein: CASSSSSPSGTGHYEQYF.

A few counts support this clonotype. The genes are TRBV28 and TRBJ1-2; a possible D gene is TRBD1 (5 bases). The CDR3 is 12 amino acids. With 6 bases removed from V and 5 bases from J, the gap between germline ends came to 10 bases. Germline-derived CDR1 and CDR2 are MDHEN and SYDVKM. The CDR3 here is CASRAGIYGYTF. The CDR3 DNA sequence: TGTGCCAGCAGGGCAGGGATTTATGGCTACACCTTC.

This clonotype has at least ten counts. One end of the junction does not line up with germline, which may come from a read error. The chain combines TRBV9 with TRBJ2-2, with 7 positions matching TRBD2. The CDR3 is 13 amino acids. Germline assignment: CDR1 SGDLS and CDR2 YYNGEE. CDR3 loop: CASSGLNTGELFF. As DNA, the CDR3 is TGTGCCAGTAGCGGGCTAAACACCGGGGAGCTGTTTTTT. The whole variable domain, filled in from reference TRBV9 and TRBJ2-2, reads DSGVTQTPKHLITATGQRVTLRCSPRSGDLSVYWYQQSLDQGLQFLIQYYNGEERAKGNILERFSAQQFPDLHSELNLSSLELGDSALYFCASSGLNTGELFFGEGSRLTVL.

This chain links TRBV19 with TRBJ2-5; a weak D match, TRBD1 (5 bases). Germline V CDR1 and CDR2: LNHDA, SQIVND (reference sequence). V dropped 9 bases and J dropped 4 bases, with 18 bases sitting between them. This CDR3 has 14 amino acids. This CDR3 is CASSEDSKRETQYF. The CDR3 DNA sequence: TGTGCCAGCTCAGAAGACAGTAAACGAGAGACCCAGTACTTC.

A single count supports this clonotype. CDR3 DNA: TGCGCCAGCAGTGATTGGGGAGACACCGGGGAGCTGTTTTTT. Amino acids: CASSDWGDTGELFF. The rearrangement links TRBV10-2 to TRBJ2-2, with a weak D call TRBD2 (5 bases). This CDR3 is 14 amino acids long. The V end lost 3 bases, the J end lost 3 bases, and 8 bases lay between the germline ends. Per germline, CDR1 WSHSY and CDR2 SAAADI.

The J gene is TRBJ2-5, the V gene TRBV20-1; 8 bases align to TRBD1. Losses at the gene ends were 3 bases for V and 4 bases for J; bases not matched to a gene: 7. Germline loops: CDR1 DFQATT, CDR2 SNEGSKA (reference sequence). This CDR3 spans 14 amino acids. Here the CDR3 reads CSARGQVVGETQYF. For the CDR3, the DNA is TGCAGTGCTAGGGGACAGGTGGTAGGAGAGACCCAGTACTTC.

The sample holds a few counts of this clonotype. The chain recombines TRBV19 with TRBJ2-1; TRBD2 agrees at 10 bases. Germline values: CDR1 LNHDA, CDR2 SQIVND (reference sequence). The CDR3 extends over 16 amino acids. Trimming at V came to 0 bases and at J to 8 bases, leaving 7 bases not matched to a gene. CDR3 region: CASSIDQREGPYEQFF. In nucleotides, the CDR3 is TGTGCCAGTAGTATAGATCAGCGGGAGGGCCCCTATGAGCAGTTCTTC. Full variable domain (missing parts from reference TRBV19 and TRBJ2-1): DGGITQSPKYLFRKEGQNVTLSCEQNLNHDAMYWYRQDPGQGLRLIYYSQIVNDFQKGDIAEGYSVSREKKESFPLTVTSAQKNPTAFYLCASSIDQREGPYEQFFGPGTRLTVL.

Many counts were recorded for this clonotype. The chain joins TRBV6-2 or TRBV6-3 to TRBJ1-1, with D uncertain. V was pared by 0 bases and J by 2 bases, with 7 bases between. Per the germline V gene, CDR1 is MNHEY and CDR2 is SVGEGT. CDR3 length equals 14 residues. Here the CDR3 reads CASSYSWDNTEAFF. In DNA, the CDR3 is TGTGCCAGCAGTTACTCGTGGGATAACACTGAAGCTTTCTTT.

This clonotype was counted a few times. The chain carries TRBV24-1 and TRBJ1-5, with a possible D match to TRBD1 (6 bases). Germline-derived CDR1 and CDR2 are KGHDR and SFDVKD. The V gene lost 5 bases and the J gene lost 6 bases, with 13 bases spanning the gap. This CDR3 is built from 14 residues. The CDR3 loop reads CATSGNRVSQPQHF. The CDR3 region has the DNA TGTGCCACCAGTGGCAACAGGGTTAGTCAGCCCCAGCATTTT.

This clonotype was detected many times. The J gene is TRBJ2-2, the V gene TRBV20-1; D unresolved. The CDR3 spans 16 residues. Germline CDR1 reads DFQATT; CDR2 reads SNEGSKA (reference sequence). The V and J ends lost 6 bases and 0 bases respectively, with 17 bases between them. The DNA for the CDR3 is TGCAGTGCCCGGAAGGTACAGAACGCGAACACCGGGGAGCTGTTTTTT. Residues: CSARKVQNANTGELFF.

The chain joins TRBV20-1 to TRBJ2-1, with TRBD1 matching 9 bases. Germline-derived CDR1 and CDR2 are DFQATT and SNEGSKA (reference sequence). Trimming took 6 bases from V and 4 from J; bases not matched to a gene: 7. This CDR3 has 14 residues. The chain's CDR3 is CSAQDRGPYNEQFF. The CDR3, as DNA: TGCAGTGCCCAGGACAGGGGCCCGTACAATGAGCAGTTCTTC.

The J gene is TRBJ2-7, the V gene TRBV7-9; TRBD1 matches 10 bases. V trimming: 5 bases; J trimming: 2 bases; junction bases outside the gene matches: 9. Germline lookup yields CDR1 SEHNR and CDR2 FQNEAQ (reference sequence). The CDR3 is made up of 16 amino acids. This CDR3 reads CASSGNRDRGTYEQYF. In DNA form, the CDR3 reads TGTGCCAGCAGCGGAAATCGGGACAGGGGCACCTACGAGCAGTACTTC.

The rearrangement joins TRBV20-1 to TRBJ1-5, with D unclear. Germline values: CDR1 DFQATT, CDR2 SNEGSKA (reference sequence). CDR3 size: 19 residues. Trimming removed 6 bases from V and 0 bases from J, with 27 bases in between. CDR3 protein: CSASQVRTTYTYSNQPQHF. The CDR3, as DNA: TGCAGTGCCAGTCAAGTGAGGACGACTTACACTTATAGCAATCAGCCCCAGCATTTT.

This clonotype was counted many times. J is TRBJ1-1 and V is TRBV7-8; the D gene is possibly TRBD1 (5 bases). The CDR3 is made up of 14 amino acids. Trimming stripped 4 bases from V and 3 bases from J, with 12 bases between. CDR1 and CDR2 from the germline V gene are SGHVS and FQNEAQ. The CDR3 reads CASSSRDGDTEAFF. CDR3 bases: TGTGCCAGCAGCTCCCGGGACGGAGACACTGAAGCTTTCTTT.

This chain joins TRBV6-1 and TRBJ1-1; D unresolved. The V end was cut by 3 bases, the J end by 5 bases, with 16 bases between. CDR1 and CDR2 (germline): MNHNS, SASEGT. This CDR3 has 15 amino acids. CDR3 sequence: CASSDILGSGTEAFF. The CDR3, as DNA: TGTGCCAGCAGTGATATTTTGGGGTCGGGAACTGAAGCTTTCTTT.

This rearrangement joins TRBV25-1 to TRBJ2-3; 11 bases are shared with TRBD2. The CDR3 has 17 residues. V lost 2 bases to trimming and J lost 2 bases; unmatched junction nucleotides: 6. Germline CDR1 MGHDK, CDR2 SYGVNS. The CDR3 spells CASSELPGLAATDTQYF. The DNA of the CDR3 is TGTGCCAGCAGTGAACTTCCGGGACTAGCGGCCACAGATACGCAGTATTTT.

CDR3 DNA: TGTGCCAGCAGTAGGACGGGTGAAGCTTTCTTT. It translates to CASSRTGEAFF. This chain connects TRBV2 to TRBJ1-1; D call uncertain. CDR3 length equals 11 residues. The V end lost 5 bases, the J end lost 7 bases, and 8 bases lay between the germline ends. CDR1 and CDR2 from the germline V gene are SNHLY and FYNNEI.

This clonotype was recorded at least ten times. The rearrangement joins TRBV20-1 to TRBJ2-3; 7 nucleotides align to TRBD1. The germline V gene encodes CDR1 DFQATT and CDR2 SNEGSKA (reference sequence). This CDR3 is built from 16 residues. J lost 2 bases, V lost 2 bases, and 10 bases had no gene match. The CDR3 protein is CSARHTGQLFTDTQYF. The CDR3 DNA follows: TGCAGTGCTAGACACACGGGACAGTTGTTCACAGATACGCAGTATTTT.